The 28 T cell receptor beta chains reported below all come from one sample, sequenced in a study of blood T cell repertoires in COVID-19. The method was immunoSEQ multiplex PCR; TCRdb's version includes in-frame clones alone and lacks a portion of them. The repertoire holds around 160,000 clones, with about 85% as singletons. Sequenced: peripheral blood. Every receptor here comes from a woman between 40 and 50 years old with active or convalescent COVID-19.

The CDR3 region is CASSPGWDSLGTAQHF. As DNA, the CDR3 is TGCGCCAGCAGCCCGGGCTGGGACAGCCTGGGAACAGCCCAGCATTTT. V usage is TRBV5-1 and J usage is TRBJ1-5; 7 positions match TRBD1. Germline V gene lookup returns CDR1 SGHRS and CDR2 YFSETQ. The J segment lost 11 bases and the V segment lost 4 bases, leaving 18 bases of the junction unmatched. The CDR3 contains 16 residues.

The chain joins TRBV11-2 to TRBJ2-7; D not certain. CDR1 SGHAT and CDR2 FQNNGV come from the germline V gene. The CDR3 contains 11 residues. V was shortened by 0 bases and J by 10 bases, with 7 bases between the two germline ends. The CDR3 region has the DNA TGTGCCAGCAGCTTAGATTCAGAACAGTACTTC. Translation gives CASSLDSEQYF.

The genes are TRBV7-2 and TRBJ1-5; no clear D gene. Trimming pared 5 bases from V and 4 bases from J, leaving 9 bases between. The germline V gene has CDR1 SGHTA and CDR2 FQGNSA. This CDR3 is built from 13 residues. The CDR3 region is CASSPAWNQPQHF. DNA for the CDR3: TGTGCCAGCAGCCCTGCGTGGAATCAGCCCCAGCATTTT.

CDR3 bases: TGTGCCAGCAGCTTAGATAGGGGGACAGGTCTTACTAATGAAAAACTGTTTTTT. Amino acid sequence: CASSLDRGTGLTNEKLFF. The genes are TRBV7-8 and TRBJ1-4; 8 bases fit TRBD1. Germline CDR1 reads SGHVS; CDR2 reads FQNEAQ. CDR3 length: 18 amino acids. With V trimmed by 1 base and J by 2 bases, 9 bases remained unmatched.

This clone was recorded only once. The chain has TRBV20-1 and TRBJ2-5; possible D gene TRBD1, 6 bases. Germline CDR1 is DFQATT and CDR2 is SNEGSKA (reference sequence). This CDR3 spans 14 amino acids. V lost 3 bases and J 2 bases, leaving 13 bases between the germline ends. CDR3 amino acids: CSASRRGDQETQYF. The CDR3 DNA follows: TGCAGTGCTAGTCGCAGGGGCGATCAAGAGACCCAGTACTTC.

This rearrangement joins TRBV30 to TRBJ1-2; D might be TRBD1 (5 bases). This CDR3 has 13 amino acids. Per germline, CDR1 GTSNPN and CDR2 SVGIG (reference sequence). The V gene lost 0 bases and the J gene lost 7 bases, with 12 bases spanning the gap. The CDR3 sequence is CAWSVVGLGGYTF. CDR3 in DNA: TGTGCCTGGAGTGTAGTGGGGCTAGGTGGCTACACCTTC.

The rearrangement uses TRBV10-3 and TRBJ2-3; D is possibly TRBD1 (5 bases). CDR3 length equals 15 residues. V lost 0 bases to trimming and J lost 3 bases, with 10 bases between them. Germline-derived CDR1 and CDR2 are ENHRY and SYGVKD. The chain's CDR3 is CAISESGVATDTQYF. The CDR3 DNA reads TGTGCCATCAGTGAGTCAGGGGTAGCAACAGATACGCAGTATTTT.

The V gene is TRBV7-8, the J gene TRBJ1-4, with D hard to call. Trimming left V 5 bases short and J 4 bases short, with 14 bases between. CDR1 and CDR2 (germline): SGHVS, FQNEAQ. The CDR3 runs 15 residues. The DNA of the CDR3 is TGTGCCAGCAGCCGAGCGGCAGGCTTTAATGAAAAACTGTTTTTT. Its protein product is CASSRAAGFNEKLFF.

J is TRBJ1-1 and V is TRBV6-2 or TRBV6-3; 7 nucleotides match TRBD1. CDR1 MNHEY and CDR2 SVGEGT come from the germline V gene. Germline trimming cut 6 bases from V and 0 bases from J; bases unmatched to any gene: 10. The CDR3 consists of 16 residues. The CDR3 region has the DNA TGTGCCAGCAGCCCTCCGGGACAGAGAGTGAACACTGAAGCTTTCTTT. Translated: CASSPPGQRVNTEAFF.

The V gene is TRBV7-2, the J gene TRBJ2-1, with a tentative D call TRBD2 (6 bases). The CDR3 has 15 residues. From germline, CDR1 is SGHTA and CDR2 FQGNSA. The V gene lost 5 bases and the J gene lost 0 bases, with 11 bases spanning the gap. DNA for the CDR3: TGTGCCAGCAGCCCTGGCGGGGCCTCCTACAATGAGCAGTTCTTC. Translation gives CASSPGGASYNEQFF.

The rearrangement links TRBV28 to TRBJ1-4; 7 positions agree with TRBD1. Germline trimming cut 6 bases from V and 5 bases from J; bases unmatched to any gene: 9. Per germline, CDR1 MDHEN and CDR2 SYDVKM. The CDR3 spans 15 residues. CDR3: CASSDPRGRNEKLFF. As DNA, the CDR3 is TGTGCCAGCAGCGACCCCAGGGGGAGGAATGAAAAACTGTTTTTT.

The chain uses TRBV10-3 and TRBJ2-2, with a tentative D call TRBD2 (6 bases). V was shortened by 8 bases and J by 2 bases, with 21 bases between the two germline ends. The length of the CDR3 is 17 residues. CDR1 is ENHRY and CDR2 is SYGVKD in the germline V gene. The CDR3 coding sequence is TGTGCCATCGGAAACCCCCTCGGGGCGGGAAACACCGGGGAGCTGTTTTTT. This gives the protein CAIGNPLGAGNTGELFF.

The rearrangement uses TRBV20-1 and TRBJ1-1; D not resolved. Germline V gene sequence: CDR1 DFQATT, CDR2 SNEGSKA (reference sequence). The germline V and J ends were trimmed by 3 bases and 2 bases, with 7 bases remaining between them. This CDR3 has 12 residues. The CDR3 DNA reads TGCAGTGCTAGTGGCCTAAACACTGAAGCTTTCTTT. This gives the protein CSASGLNTEAFF.

Here the CDR3 reads CASSSGQVRGYTF. As DNA, the CDR3 is TGTGCCAGCAGTTCCGGACAGGTCCGCGGCTACACCTTC. This chain joins TRBV28 and TRBJ1-2, with 7 bases identical to TRBD1. V shed 4 bases and J 8 bases; nucleotides not matched to a gene: 7. This CDR3 has 13 residues. Germline CDR1 MDHEN, CDR2 SYDVKM.

This CDR3 is CASSFSRAYEQYF. CDR3 coding DNA: TGTGCCAGCAGCTTTAGCCGAGCCTACGAGCAGTACTTC. The chain recombines TRBV5-6 with TRBJ2-7, with D unclear. The length of the CDR3 is 13 residues. Trimming removed 2 bases at V and 2 bases at J, with 8 bases between. CDR1 is SGHDT and CDR2 is YYEEEE in the germline V gene.

In DNA, the CDR3 is TGTGCCTGGAGGTCGACAGGGGGCGGCTATGGCTACACCTTC. It translates to CAWRSTGGGYGYTF. This sequence joins TRBV30 and TRBJ1-2, with 10 bases aligning to TRBD1. The CDR3 is 14 residues long. With 3 bases clipped from V and 4 bases from J, the junction kept 5 bases outside the gene matches. The germline gives CDR1 GTSNPN, CDR2 SVGIG (reference sequence).

This sequence joins TRBV2 and TRBJ2-5; 8 nucleotides match TRBD1. J lost 2 bases, V lost 6 bases, and 5 bases had no gene match. The CDR3 has 14 residues. From germline, CDR1 is SNHLY and CDR2 FYNNEI. The CDR3 protein is CASRGDRLQETQYF. The CDR3 DNA reads TGTGCCAGCAGGGGGGACAGGCTACAAGAGACCCAGTACTTC.

V gene TRBV5-5 combines with J gene TRBJ1-5; a possible D gene is TRBD1 (5 bases). The CDR3 runs to 15 residues. Germline-derived CDR1 and CDR2 are SGHKS and YYEKEE (reference sequence). Trimming pared 0 bases from V and 7 bases from J, leaving 14 bases between. Here the CDR3 reads CASSLVAGREQPQHF. CDR3 in DNA: TGTGCCAGCAGCTTGGTAGCAGGGAGGGAACAGCCCCAGCATTTT. Combining the CDR3 with reference TRBV5-5 and TRBJ1-5 gives the whole variable domain DAGVTQSPTHLIKTRGQQVTLRCSPISGHKSVSWYQQVLGQGPQFIFQYYEKEERGRGNFPDRFSARQFPNYSSELNVNALLLGDSALYLCASSLVAGREQPQHFGDGTRLSIL.

The CDR3 is CASSLGQGVTF. DNA of the CDR3: TGTGCCAGCAGTTTGGGACAGGGGGTGACCTTC. This sequence joins TRBV28 and TRBJ1-2; 11 nucleotides line up with TRBD1. Germline-derived CDR1 and CDR2 are MDHEN and SYDVKM. The CDR3 is made up of 11 amino acids. After removal of 3 bases from V and 14 bases from J, the junction contained 2 bases not matched to a gene.

The chain links TRBV6-6 to TRBJ2-5, with D hard to call. The CDR3 runs 14 residues. Germline V gene sequence: CDR1 MNHNY, CDR2 SVGAGI (reference sequence). V was cut by 3 bases and J by 2 bases, with 10 bases left in between. The CDR3 DNA follows: TGTGCCAGCAGTTATCAAGACACACAAGAGACCCAGTACTTC. It encodes CASSYQDTQETQYF.

This chain joins TRBV5-1 and TRBJ2-3, with 7 bases fitting TRBD1. The V segment lost 7 bases and the J segment 6 bases; nucleotides outside the gene matches: 20. Germline V CDR1 and CDR2: SGHRS, YFSETQ. The CDR3 is 17 amino acids. CDR3 protein: CASSGRQGGSLEDTQYF. The CDR3 DNA reads as TGCGCCAGCTCCGGACGACAGGGTGGATCGTTGGAGGATACGCAGTATTTT.

This clone has a handful of counts. The CDR3 loop is CASSETRQVTPPLHF. CDR3 DNA sequence: TGTGCCAGCAGTGAAACTCGTCAGGTCACCCCACCCCTCCACTTT. This chain connects TRBV2 to TRBJ1-6; D not resolved. The germline V gene has CDR1 SNHLY and CDR2 FYNNEI. The CDR3 length is 15 residues. Trimming shortened V by 2 bases and J by 11 bases, and 16 bases separated the two germline ends.

This sequence joins TRBV28 and TRBJ1-4; TRBD1 matches at 7 bases. Trimming took 6 bases from V and 3 from J; bases not matched to a gene: 4. The CDR3 totals 14 residues. Germline-derived CDR1 and CDR2 are MDHEN and SYDVKM. The CDR3 loop is CASSSGTANEKLFF. DNA for the CDR3: TGTGCCAGCAGCTCCGGGACAGCTAATGAAAAACTGTTTTTT.

The chain carries TRBV5-6 and TRBJ1-1; no clear D. Trimming removed 2 bases at V and 5 bases at J, with 7 bases between. Germline assignment: CDR1 SGHDT and CDR2 YYEEEE. This CDR3 spans 12 amino acids. The DNA of the CDR3 is TGTGCCAGCAGCTTACCGGTTACTGAAGCTTTCTTT. As protein: CASSLPVTEAFF. Based on the CDR3 plus reference TRBV5-6 and TRBJ1-1, the full variable domain is DAGVTQSPTHLIKTRGQQVTLRCSPKSGHDTVSWYQQALGQGPQFIFQYYEEEERQRGNFPDRFSGHQFPNYSSELNVNALLLGDSALYLCASSLPVTEAFFGQGTRLTVV.

This rearrangement joins TRBV28 to TRBJ1-2, with 8 bases matching TRBD1. The CDR3 has 12 residues. Germline-derived CDR1 and CDR2 are MDHEN and SYDVKM. V trimming: 7 bases; J trimming: 4 bases; junction bases outside the gene matches: 2. The CDR3 here is CASTGTGYGYTF. CDR3 in DNA: TGTGCCAGCACCGGGACAGGCTATGGCTACACCTTC.

The chain has TRBV5-5 and TRBJ1-2, with 8 nucleotides matching TRBD1. Germline CDR1 is SGHKS and CDR2 is YYEKEE (reference sequence). The CDR3 loop spans 13 amino acids. J was trimmed by 8 bases and V by 3 bases; bases with no gene match: 6. This chain's CDR3 is CASSSQGARGYTF. The CDR3 DNA reads as TGTGCCAGCAGCTCCCAGGGGGCGAGAGGCTACACCTTC.

This CDR3 reads CASSPLDRMNTEAFF. The CDR3 nucleotides are TGTGCCAGCTCACCTCTGGACAGGATGAACACTGAAGCTTTCTTT. This chain connects TRBV18 to TRBJ1-1; TRBD1 aligns across 7 bases. Germline assignment: CDR1 KGHSH and CDR2 LQKENI. This CDR3 has 15 residues. Trimming cost V 3 bases and J 0 bases; bases outside gene matches: 4.

The chain employs TRBV6-5 and TRBJ2-7; perhaps TRBD2 as D (6 bases). The CDR3 runs 15 residues. The germline CDR1 and CDR2 sequences are MNHEY and SVGAGI. Trimming removed 6 bases at V and 2 bases at J, with 17 bases between. The DNA for the CDR3 is TGTGCCAGCAGACCCAGGGCCGGGGGACCCTACGAGCAGTACTTC. Its protein product is CASRPRAGGPYEQYF.